The 20 T cell receptor beta chains below come from one sample, sequenced in a study of human T cells and chemical hapten exposure. Described time point: healthy volunteer bleed at 2 weeks. Unseparated into fractions, whole blood served as the source from which total RNA was extracted. TCRdb reprocessed the RACE reads via MiXCR and lists one record per CDR3 protein. The sample yields 80,000 to 100,000 distinct CDR3 sequences, around 8.8% seen once. Sequences were obtained from whole blood. The source of these receptors is a female donor in good health. Some clones in this sample may be carry-over from other donors' samples.

CDR3 sequence: CASSQDSEQFF. CDR3 bases: TGCGCCAGCAGCCAAGATAGTGAGCAGTTCTTC. The V and J genes are TRBV4-1 and TRBJ2-1; no firm D call. Germline-derived CDR1 and CDR2 are MGHRA and YSYEKL. The CDR3 runs 11 residues. Trimming cost V 0 bases and J 9 bases, with 3 bases left between them.

The chain uses TRBV9 and TRBJ2-1, with D perhaps matching TRBD1 or TRBD2 (5 bases each). Germline CDR1 is SGDLS and CDR2 is YYNGEE. Trimming cost V 3 bases and J 5 bases, with 15 bases left between them. CDR3 length: 15 residues. The CDR3 coding sequence is TGTGCCAGCAGCGGCCGGGACGAATTTCACAATGAGCAGTTCTTC. Translation gives CASSGRDEFHNEQFF.

This clonotype was recorded a few times. The chain couples TRBV7-9 to TRBJ1-2, with a weak D call TRBD1 (6 bases). Trimming cost V 4 bases and J 4 bases, with 10 bases left between them. Germline values: CDR1 SEHNR, CDR2 FQNEAQ (reference sequence). The CDR3 length is 13 residues. The CDR3 spells CASSSGVVYGYTF. As DNA, the CDR3 is TGTGCCAGCAGCTCAGGGGTGGTCTATGGCTACACCTTC.

Many counts were recorded for this clonotype. The chain recombines TRBV27 with TRBJ2-6; TRBD2 might be the D (6 bases). Germline lookup yields CDR1 MNHEY and CDR2 SMNVEV (reference sequence). CDR3 size: 16 residues. Trimming shortened V by 2 bases and J by 2 bases, and 10 bases separated the two germline ends. The CDR3 reads CASSLRRDPGANVLTF. The CDR3 DNA is TGTGCCAGCAGTTTAAGGCGGGACCCTGGGGCCAACGTCCTGACTTTC.

This clonotype was seen ten or more times. V and J are TRBV28 and TRBJ1-4, with 7 positions matching TRBD1. With V trimmed by 6 bases and J by 5 bases, 3 bases remained unmatched. Per the germline V gene, CDR1 is MDHEN and CDR2 is SYDVKM. The CDR3 covers 13 residues. The CDR3 here is CASRRTGNEKLFF. The CDR3 bases are TGTGCCAGCAGAAGGACAGGAAATGAAAAACTGTTTTTT. Together with reference TRBV28 and TRBJ1-4, the CDR3 gives the full variable domain: DVKVTQSSRYLVKRTGEKVFLECVQDMDHENMFWYRQDPGLGLRLIYFSYDVKMKEKGDIPEGYSVSREKKERFSLILESASTNQTSMYLCASRRTGNEKLFFGSGTQLSVL.

Written as DNA, the CDR3 is TGTGCCAGCAGCCAAGATGAGGGGACCCAGTACTTC. Translating gives CASSQDEGTQYF. The genes are TRBV14 and TRBJ2-5; maybe TRBD2 (5 bases). The CDR3 is made up of 12 amino acids. V was cut by 0 bases and J by 7 bases, with 6 bases left in between. Germline V gene data show CDR1 as SGHDN and CDR2 as FVKESK.

This clonotype was detected only a few times. The chain joins TRBV6-6 to TRBJ1-5; D is ambiguous. Trimming removed 2 bases at V and 0 bases at J, with 2 bases between. This CDR3 has 13 amino acids. Germline V gives CDR1 MNHNY, CDR2 SVGAGI (reference sequence). The CDR3 DNA reads TGTGCCAGCAGTTACGATAGCAATCAGCCCCAGCATTTT. As protein: CASSYDSNQPQHF.

In this sample, this clonotype turned up a few times. The chain is built from TRBV19 and TRBJ1-1; D is possibly TRBD1 (5 bases). Trimming left V 3 bases short and J 3 bases short, with 11 bases between. The CDR3 consists of 14 residues. Germline CDR1 LNHDA, CDR2 SQIVND (reference sequence). CDR3 protein: CASSIGGLDTEAFF. The DNA for the CDR3 is TGTGCCAGTAGTATTGGGGGTTTGGACACTGAAGCTTTCTTT. Full variable domain (missing parts from reference TRBV19 and TRBJ1-1): DGGITQSPKYLFRKEGQNVTLSCEQNLNHDAMYWYRQDPGQGLRLIYYSQIVNDFQKGDIAEGYSVSREKKESFPLTVTSAQKNPTAFYLCASSIGGLDTEAFFGQGTRLTVV.

In its sample, this clonotype was seen a few times. CDR3 loop: CAPPRRTNEKLFF. The CDR3 DNA is TGTGCCCCCCCTCGACGGACTAATGAAAAACTGTTTTTT. The V and J genes are TRBV30 and TRBJ1-4; D uncertain. The CDR3 runs 13 residues. Trimming shortened V by 8 bases and J by 2 bases, and 12 bases separated the two germline ends. The V gene's germline CDR1 is GTSNPN and CDR2 SVGIG (reference sequence).

This rearrangement joins TRBV7-9 to TRBJ2-2, with D hard to call. There are 13 residues in the CDR3. Trimming stripped 5 bases from V and 4 bases from J, with 8 bases between. Germline V lookup: CDR1 SEHNR, CDR2 FQNEAQ (reference sequence). In DNA form, the CDR3 reads TGTGCCAGCAGCCCGAGACCCACCGGGGAGCTGTTTTTT. Translated: CASSPRPTGELFF.

This clonotype was recorded many times. CDR3 nucleotide sequence: TGTGCCAGCAGTCTGGGGCCAAGTCGGTCCGAGCAGTACTTC. Its translation: CASSLGPSRSEQYF. The J gene is TRBJ2-7, the V gene TRBV28; D perhaps matches TRBD1 (5 bases). The CDR3 is 14 residues long. CDR1 MDHEN and CDR2 SYDVKM come from the germline V gene. The V gene lost 5 bases and the J gene lost 6 bases, with 17 bases spanning the gap.

This clonotype was seen many times. V and J are TRBV6-4 and TRBJ2-2; 7 positions match TRBD2. V lost 7 bases and J lost 3; bases outside the gene matches: 5. The CDR3 extends over 14 amino acids. Germline-derived CDR1 and CDR2 are MRHNA and SNTAGT. This CDR3 is CASKSGTHTGELFF. Written as DNA, the CDR3 is TGTGCCAGCAAGAGCGGGACCCACACCGGGGAGCTGTTTTTT.

The genes are TRBV20-1 and TRBJ1-1; unclear D gene. This CDR3 comprises 14 residues. V lost 0 bases, J lost 2 bases, and 10 bases lay in between. Germline assignment: CDR1 DFQATT and CDR2 SNEGSKA (reference sequence). The CDR3 sequence: CSAREGRSNTEAFF. The DNA for the CDR3 is TGCAGTGCTAGAGAGGGCAGATCCAACACTGAAGCTTTCTTT.

This clonotype has a handful of counts. This rearrangement joins TRBV20-1 to TRBJ2-1, with 10 bases matching TRBD2. Losses at the gene ends were 2 bases for V and 8 bases for J; bases not matched to a gene: 12. This CDR3 has 16 residues. Germline V lookup: CDR1 DFQATT, CDR2 SNEGSKA (reference sequence). The CDR3 loop is CSARQQLAGWGDEQFF. The CDR3 nucleotides are TGCAGTGCTAGACAACAACTAGCGGGATGGGGGGATGAGCAGTTCTTC.

The table lists this clonotype with a few counts. This chain links TRBV29-1 with TRBJ2-7, with D perhaps TRBD2 (6 bases). This CDR3 region has 14 residues. Germline V gene sequence: CDR1 SQVTM, CDR2 ANQGSEA. The V end lost 3 bases, the J end lost 3 bases, and 15 bases lay between the germline ends. The CDR3 loop is CSVEEAGILYEQYF. The CDR3 nucleotides read TGCAGCGTTGAGGAAGCGGGTATCCTCTACGAGCAGTACTTC.

This clonotype was found many times. This chain joins TRBV9 and TRBJ2-7; D perhaps matches TRBD2 (7 bases). The germline V gene has CDR1 SGDLS and CDR2 YYNGEE. The CDR3 runs 17 residues. Trimming removed 0 bases from V and 3 bases from J, with 19 bases in between. The CDR3 DNA reads as TGTGCCAGCAGCGTAGGTGTAGAGAGGAGGGGGGGCTACGAGCAGTACTTC. Its protein product is CASSVGVERRGGYEQYF.

This clonotype turned up a few times. This sequence joins TRBV7-2 and TRBJ2-3; TRBD2 matches at 11 bases. CDR3 size: 15 residues. CDR1 and CDR2 (germline): SGHTA, FQGNSA. V lost 4 bases to trimming and J lost 10 bases; unmatched junction nucleotides: 10. The CDR3 DNA follows: TGTGCCAGCAGCTATGGACTAGCGGGTGGCAGGGCGCAGTATTTT. Translating it yields CASSYGLAGGRAQYF.

This clonotype was detected only a few times. The CDR3 DNA sequence: TGTGCCAGCACCAAACCAGGGTCAGATACGCAGTATTTT. This sequence encodes CASTKPGSDTQYF. This chain links TRBV27 with TRBJ2-3; possibly TRBD1 for D (5 bases). Looked up from germline, CDR1 is MNHEY and CDR2 is SMNVEV (reference sequence). Trimming cost V 7 bases and J 4 bases, with 12 bases left between them. This CDR3 is built from 13 residues.

This clonotype was picked up a small number of times. The CDR3 nucleotides are TGTGCCAGCAGCGTAGCGGACCCACGGCCTGAGCAGTTCTTC. Its translation: CASSVADPRPEQFF. The chain carries TRBV9 and TRBJ2-1, with unresolved D. The germline CDR1 and CDR2 sequences are SGDLS and YYNGEE. The germline V and J ends were trimmed by 0 bases and 9 bases, with 13 bases remaining between them. This CDR3 is 14 amino acids long.

This clonotype was counted between two and nine times. The chain joins TRBV20-1 to TRBJ1-1; no reliable D call. Germline V lookup: CDR1 DFQATT, CDR2 SNEGSKA (reference sequence). The CDR3 sequence is 14 residues long. V was clipped by 1 base and J by 0 bases, with 9 bases between them. CDR3 sequence (DNA): TGCAGTGCTAGAGGCCGGACCATGAACACTGAAGCTTTCTTT. This codes for CSARGRTMNTEAFF.